Described below is a single T cell receptor beta chain sequence and its context. Its cognate antigen is unknown. This sample was included in a study of spatial heterogeneity in lung cancer. Findings and caveats of the study: Among blood samples, ubiquitous expanded tumor TCRs appeared more at resection than at follow-up.

Described time point: blood at routine non-recurrence follow-up after resection. CDR1 and CDR2 from the germline V gene are SGHRS and YFSETQ. The CDR3 has 15 residues. V gave up 5 bases and J gave up 2 bases; unmatched junction bases: 8. TCRdb re-analysed the 5' RACE reads in MiXCR, keeping a single row per CDR3 protein. The data show approximately 100,000 distinct CDR3 sequences, 15% to 20% seen once. The chain is built from TRBV5-1 and TRBJ2-5; 8 bases line up with TRBD2. This sequence was found in a male donor with early-stage non-small cell lung cancer. Sequenced material: PBMCs, taken at follow-up. The CDR3 region has the DNA TGCGCCAGCAGAAGCGGGGGCTCCGCTCAAGAGACCCAGTACTTC. As protein: CASRSGGSAQETQYF.